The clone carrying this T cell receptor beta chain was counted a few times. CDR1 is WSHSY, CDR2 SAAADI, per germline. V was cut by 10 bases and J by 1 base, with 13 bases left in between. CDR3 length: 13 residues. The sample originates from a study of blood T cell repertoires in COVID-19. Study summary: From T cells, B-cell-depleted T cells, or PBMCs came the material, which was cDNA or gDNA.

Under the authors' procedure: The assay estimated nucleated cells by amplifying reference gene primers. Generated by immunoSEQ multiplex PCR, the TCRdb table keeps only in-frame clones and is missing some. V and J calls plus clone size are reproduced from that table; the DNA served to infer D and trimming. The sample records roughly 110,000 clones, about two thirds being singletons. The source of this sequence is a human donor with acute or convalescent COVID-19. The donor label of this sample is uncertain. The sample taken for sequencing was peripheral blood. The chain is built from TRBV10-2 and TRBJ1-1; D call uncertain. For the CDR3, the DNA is TGCGCCACCCGACTCCAGACGAACACTGAAGCTTTCTTT. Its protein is CATRLQTNTEAFF.